These 27 T cell receptor beta chains share one sample of origin, sequenced in a study of identical twins. TCRdb itself ran the 5' RACE reads through MiXCR, one entry per CDR3 protein. The profile shows 420,000 or so distinct CDR3 sequences, around 18% of them singletons. The source material was naive T cells sorted from blood. The receptors come from a man aged 50-59 years in good health.

The sample holds a few counts of this clonotype. CDR3 sequence (DNA): TGTGCCATCAGCCCAGGGGGCTCCTACGAGCAGTACTTC. Amino acid sequence: CAISPGGSYEQYF. The rearrangement links TRBV10-3 to TRBJ2-7, with 7 nucleotides matching TRBD1. Germline V gives CDR1 ENHRY, CDR2 SYGVKD. With 6 bases clipped from V and 0 bases from J, the junction kept 2 bases outside the gene matches. The CDR3 runs to 13 residues.

In its sample, this clonotype was seen many times. The V call is TRBV6-5, the J call TRBJ2-3, with D maybe TRBD2 (5 bases). The CDR3 is 15 amino acids. Trimming shortened V by 0 bases and J by 0 bases, and 7 bases separated the two germline ends. CDR1 is MNHEY, CDR2 SVGAGI, per germline. The CDR3 DNA sequence: TGTGCCAGCAGTTACTCGAGGGAAAGCACAGATACGCAGTATTTT. It translates to CASSYSRESTDTQYF.

This clonotype was seen a few times. The chain is built from TRBV20-1 and TRBJ2-7; 9 nucleotides agree with TRBD1. Germline loops: CDR1 DFQATT, CDR2 SNEGSKA (reference sequence). Trimming removed 1 base from V and 0 bases from J; junction bases left unmatched: 4. CDR3 length: 15 amino acids. The CDR3 sequence is CSARARDRASYEQYF. CDR3 in DNA: TGCAGTGCTAGAGCCCGGGACAGGGCCTCCTACGAGCAGTACTTC.

This clonotype was counted a few times. The rearrangement joins TRBV12-3 or TRBV12-4 to TRBJ1-5, with a weak D call TRBD1 (6 bases). Trimming removed 5 bases at V and 1 base at J, with 15 bases between. The CDR3 length is 16 residues. In DNA, the CDR3 is TGTGCCAGCAGTCCCAGGGGCTCCCACAGCAATCAGCCCCAGCATTTT. Its translation is CASSPRGSHSNQPQHF.

This clonotype was recorded at least ten times. J is TRBJ2-4 and V is TRBV29-1; D is undetermined. CDR3 length: 12 residues. CDR1 is SQVTM, CDR2 ANQGSEA, per germline. V was pared by 8 bases and J by 9 bases, with 17 bases between. CDR3 protein: CSSRSRTGIQYF. Written as DNA, the CDR3 is TGCAGCTCGAGGTCAAGGACCGGCATTCAGTACTTC.

There are many counts of this clonotype. This chain uses TRBV5-1 with TRBJ2-1; either TRBD1 or TRBD2 may fit D (5 bases each). Germline assignment: CDR1 SGHRS and CDR2 YFSETQ. V was trimmed by 3 bases and J by 2 bases, leaving 12 bases between them. The CDR3 totals 15 residues. The CDR3 nucleotides read TGCGCCAGCAGCTCCGGGACCGCAACCTACAATGAGCAGTTCTTC. It yields the protein CASSSGTATYNEQFF.

Only a few counts were recorded for this clonotype. The chain links TRBV4-2 to TRBJ2-5, with TRBD2 identical over 9 bases. The J segment lost 2 bases and the V segment lost 3 bases, leaving 4 bases of the junction unmatched. CDR3 length: 15 residues. From germline, CDR1 is LGHNA and CDR2 YNFKEQ. The CDR3 DNA reads as TGTGCCAGCAGCCAGAGAGCGGGGGGACAAGAGACCCAGTACTTC. It encodes CASSQRAGGQETQYF.

This clonotype was found many times. The chain recombines TRBV12-3 or TRBV12-4 with TRBJ2-7, with D perhaps matching TRBD2 (6 bases). Deletions cut 3 bases from V and 2 bases from J, with 8 bases between. The CDR3 spans 13 residues. The CDR3 DNA reads TGTGCCAGCAGTTTCGGAGGGGCCTACGAGCAGTACTTC. Amino acid sequence: CASSFGGAYEQYF.

The chain employs TRBV6-5 and TRBJ2-7; D perhaps matches TRBD1 (6 bases). V shed 0 bases and J shed 3 bases, with 15 bases lying between them. CDR1 MNHEY and CDR2 SVGAGI come from the germline V gene. The CDR3 length is 16 residues. CDR3: CASSYSTGHEIYEQYF. The DNA of the CDR3 is TGTGCCAGCAGTTACTCGACAGGACACGAAATCTACGAGCAGTACTTC.

This chain uses TRBV29-1 with TRBJ1-2; 8 positions match TRBD1. V shed 4 bases, J shed 3 bases, and the junction held 19 bases outside the gene matches. The CDR3 totals 18 residues. Germline assignment: CDR1 SQVTM and CDR2 ANQGSEA. This CDR3 reads CSVGPTEHRGNNYYGYTF. The DNA for the CDR3 is TGCAGCGTTGGGCCCACGGAGCACAGGGGGAATAATTACTATGGCTACACCTTC.

The chain is built from TRBV20-1 and TRBJ2-3; 7 bases map to TRBD2. Per germline, CDR1 DFQATT and CDR2 SNEGSKA (reference sequence). Unmatched junction bases numbered 10, after V lost 4 bases and J lost 6 bases. CDR3 length: 14 amino acids. CDR3 protein: CSATLLAEGDTQYF. Written as DNA, the CDR3 is TGCAGTGCTACACTTCTAGCGGAGGGGGATACGCAGTATTTT.

This clonotype was recorded a few times. The rearrangement joins TRBV20-1 to TRBJ2-1; 11 bases match TRBD2. Germline trimming cut 3 bases from V and 5 bases from J; bases unmatched to any gene: 9. Germline V gives CDR1 DFQATT, CDR2 SNEGSKA (reference sequence). The CDR3 extends over 16 amino acids. The CDR3 nucleotides read TGCAGTGCTAGGGTTAATAGCGGGGGGGTGAACAATGAGCAGTTCTTC. It yields the protein CSARVNSGGVNNEQFF.

The chain uses TRBV5-8 and TRBJ1-6; TRBD1 is a possible D gene (6 bases). The CDR3 covers 14 residues. V was cut by 6 bases and J by 7 bases, with 14 bases left in between. Germline CDR1 reads SGHTS; CDR2 reads YDEGEE. The CDR3 DNA reads as TGTGCCAGCACCACGGGGGCAACCAATTCACCCCTCCACTTT. Translated, it gives CASTTGATNSPLHF. Together with reference TRBV5-8 and TRBJ1-6, the CDR3 gives the full variable domain: EAGVTQSPTHLIKTRGQQATLRCSPISGHTSVYWYQQALGLGLQFLLWYDEGEERNRGNFPPRFSGRQFPNYSSELNVNALELEDSALYLCASTTGATNSPLHFGNGTRLTVT.

The table lists this clonotype with many counts. The chain links TRBV20-1 to TRBJ2-1, with D hard to call. The CDR3 has 14 amino acids. CDR1 DFQATT and CDR2 SNEGSKA come from the germline V gene (reference sequence). V was pared by 5 bases and J by 6 bases, with 17 bases between. The CDR3 nucleotides are TGCAGTGCTCGACCGTCTAACCGGGCCAATGAGCAGTTCTTC. Encoded protein: CSARPSNRANEQFF.

The chain links TRBV7-2 to TRBJ2-1; D is ambiguous. This CDR3 has 17 residues. Germline lookup yields CDR1 SGHTA and CDR2 FQGNSA. V was cut by 1 base and J by 0 bases, with 13 bases left in between. CDR3 DNA: TGTGCCAGCAGCTTAGTGTTCGGGCCCATCTCCTACAATGAGCAGTTCTTC. Translating it yields CASSLVFGPISYNEQFF.

The gene calls are TRBV1 and TRBJ2-5; TRBD2, the table's D call, lacks a check against the DNA. TRBV1 is a recognized pseudogene. The CDR3 contains 16 residues. This CDR3 is CTSSLGTSGVQETQYF. The CDR3 nucleotides are TGCACCAGCAGCCTGGGGACTAGCGGAGTCCAAGAGACCCAGTACTTC.

This clonotype was seen a handful of times. The chain couples TRBV5-1 to TRBJ2-6; 9 bases are shared with TRBD1. The ends lost 2 bases at V and 3 bases at J; junction bases unmatched: 3. CDR1 SGHRS and CDR2 YFSETQ come from the germline V gene. CDR3 size: 16 residues. The chain's CDR3 is CASSLQGAGGANVLTF. The CDR3 nucleotides are TGCGCCAGCAGCTTACAGGGGGCAGGTGGGGCCAACGTCCTGACTTTC.

The V call is TRBV3-1, the J call TRBJ2-1; 9 nucleotides match TRBD2. Trimming took 0 bases from V and 5 from J; bases not matched to a gene: 8. This CDR3 spans 17 amino acids. The germline CDR1 and CDR2 sequences are LGHDT and YNNKEL (reference sequence). The CDR3 bases are TGTGCCAGCAGCCAAGATCCAGGTAGCGGGGGAAACAATGAGCAGTTCTTC. Encoded protein: CASSQDPGSGGNNEQFF.

This clonotype has only a few counts. The V and J genes are TRBV12-3 or TRBV12-4 and TRBJ1-1, with D perhaps matching TRBD1 (5 bases). Trimming took off 1 base at V and 5 bases at J, with 8 bases between the two ends. The CDR3 contains 13 residues. CDR3 region: CASSLGRVTEAFF. CDR3 nucleotides: TGTGCCAGCAGTTTAGGCAGGGTTACTGAAGCTTTCTTT.

The chain carries TRBV7-6 and TRBJ1-4, with D hard to call. V dropped 5 bases and J dropped 5 bases, with 15 bases sitting between them. This CDR3 has 15 amino acids. Germline-derived CDR1 and CDR2 are SGHVS and FNYEAQ. Here the CDR3 reads CASSRNGMQNEKLFF. The DNA for the CDR3 is TGTGCCAGCAGCCGCAATGGGATGCAGAATGAAAAACTGTTTTTT.

Many counts were recorded for this clonotype. The rearrangement joins TRBV6-2 or TRBV6-3 to TRBJ2-2, with 9 bases identical to TRBD1. The CDR3 contains 16 residues. CDR1 and CDR2 (germline): MNHEY, SVGEGT. The ends lost 7 bases at V and 7 bases at J; junction bases unmatched: 13. This CDR3 reads CASTLPGTGTVGELFF. The CDR3, as DNA: TGTGCCAGCACCTTACCCGGGACAGGGACGGTCGGGGAGCTGTTTTTT.

This clonotype was seen a few times. The chain uses TRBV20-1 and TRBJ2-3; D is undetermined. Germline V gene sequence: CDR1 DFQATT, CDR2 SNEGSKA (reference sequence). Deletions cut 4 bases from V and 1 base from J, with 12 bases between. The CDR3 loop spans 14 amino acids. The CDR3 coding sequence is TGCAGTGCTATGACCCCGGTGGGCACAGATACGCAGTATTTT. Encoded protein: CSAMTPVGTDTQYF.

Many counts were recorded for this clonotype. This rearrangement joins TRBV6-4 to TRBJ1-1; D gene ambiguous. The CDR3 loop spans 13 amino acids. Trimming removed 6 bases at V and 1 base at J, with 9 bases between. CDR1 MRHNA and CDR2 SNTAGT come from the germline V gene. The CDR3 sequence: CASSSATNTEAFF. The CDR3 DNA sequence: TGTGCCAGCAGCTCAGCCACGAACACTGAAGCTTTCTTT.

V usage is TRBV28 and J usage is TRBJ1-5; weak D call: TRBD1 (5 bases). V lost 3 bases and J lost 4, with 10 bases in between. CDR3 size: 14 residues. The V gene's germline CDR1 is MDHEN and CDR2 SYDVKM. The chain's CDR3 is CASSFPGYNQPQHF. As DNA, the CDR3 is TGTGCCAGCAGTTTCCCAGGGTATAATCAGCCCCAGCATTTT.

There are a few counts of this clonotype. This rearrangement joins TRBV11-2 to TRBJ1-3; 9 bases map to TRBD1. Germline CDR1 reads SGHAT; CDR2 reads FQNNGV. This CDR3 is built from 16 residues. V shed 8 bases and J 4 bases; nucleotides not matched to a gene: 12. The CDR3, as DNA: TGTGCCAGCCTTTCTGGGACAGGGTTTATGGGAAACACCATATATTTT. Translation: CASLSGTGFMGNTIYF.

This clonotype appeared a few times. The V call is TRBV6-2 or TRBV6-3, the J call TRBJ2-1, with 8 bases matching TRBD1. The CDR3 consists of 17 residues. Germline CDR1 and CDR2: MNHEY and SVGEGT. The junction had 5 bases not matched to a gene; V was cut back by 1 base and J by 0 bases. CDR3 protein: CASSYFGQGSSYNEQFF. For the CDR3, the DNA is TGTGCCAGCAGTTACTTCGGACAGGGAAGCTCCTACAATGAGCAGTTCTTC.

This clonotype came up a few times. The chain links TRBV6-5 to TRBJ1-3, with a tentative D call TRBD1 (5 bases). CDR1 and CDR2 (germline): MNHEY, SVGAGI. Trimming left V 0 bases short and J 1 base short, with 19 bases between. The CDR3 sequence is 19 residues long. The CDR3 region has the DNA TGTGCCAGCAGTTACTCGGGGCGGTCAGGATCCAGTTCTGGAAACACCATATATTTT. This codes for CASSYSGRSGSSSGNTIYF.